In its sample, the clone carrying this T cell receptor beta chain was seen many times. Its antigen is undetermined. TCR beta CDR3 regions were amplified from RNA. With the HTBI primer set, the TCR CDR3 went through a first round of RT-PCR. TCRdb re-derived calls from the multiplex PCR reads in MiXCR, one entry per CDR3 protein. The table lists around 440,000 distinct CDR3 sequences, 15% to 19% of them singletons. The CDR3 covers 17 residues. V shed 6 bases and J shed 0 bases, with 18 bases lying between them. Orbital computed tomography and thyroid ultrasound, together with serum TRAb and thyroxine and clinical symptoms, were used for diagnoses. Each 10 ml fresh peripheral blood draw supplied the PBMCs. This record belongs to a study of T cells in Graves' hyperthyroidism and ophthalmopathy. Regarding the study as a whole: Blood shared most expanded thyroid clonotypes above 0.001. The model's output predicted ophthalmopathy at a median of approximately 6.5 months prior to onset.

Material for sequencing was blood. The V and J genes are TRBV12-3 or TRBV12-4 and TRBJ1-3; no firm D call. The sequence was obtained from a woman aged 18-29 years with Graves' hyperthyroidism. The DNA of the CDR3 is TGTGCCAGCAGCCGACACAAACCTCCCTTCTCTGGAAACACCATATATTTT. It codes for CASSRHKPPFSGNTIYF.